These T cell receptor beta chains were read from a single sample in a study of blood T cell repertoires in COVID-19. Libraries were prepared by immunoSEQ multiplex PCR; TCRdb keeps only in-frame clonotypes and omits some of them. The data contain about 170,000 clones, more than 85% of them singletons. The sample comprised peripheral blood. The receptors stem from a woman older than 75 in a cohort sampled during active or convalescent COVID-19. Each CDR3 is given with its conserved first and last residue. Each record gives: D gene, clone size, V gene, J gene, CDR3 length, CDR3 protein, CDR3 DNA. D genes are given only for firm matches. Clone size, where shown, is once, few, many, or a class for clones that have expanded.

TRBD2	.	TRBV6-2/TRBV6-3	TRBJ2-1	18	CASSYTVAGDASYNEQFF	TGTGCCAGCAGTTATACGGTAGCGGGGGACGCCTCCTACAATGAGCAGTTCTTC
.	.	TRBV18	TRBJ1-5	13	CASSQGQDQPQHF	TGTGCCAGCTCCCAAGGACAAGATCAGCCCCAGCATTTT
.	.	TRBV6-6	TRBJ1-5	16	CASSPIAQGGNQPQHF	TGTGCCAGCAGTCCCATTGCACAGGGCGGCAATCAGCCCCAGCATTTT
.	.	TRBV25-1	TRBJ1-5	15	CASSDAGMGNQPQHF	TGTGCCAGCAGTGATGCAGGAATGGGCAATCAGCCCCAGCATTTT
.	.	TRBV19	TRBJ2-1	13	CASRMFGGLEQFF	TGTGCCAGCCGAATGTTCGGGGGGCTAGAGCAGTTCTTC
TRBD1	.	TRBV5-1	TRBJ1-3	13	CASRDRAGNTIYF	TGCGCCAGCAGGGACAGGGCTGGAAACACCATATATTTT
TRBD1	.	TRBV14	TRBJ1-3	15	CASSRPRDSGNTIYF	TGTGCCAGCAGCCGGCCCCGGGACAGTGGAAACACCATATATTTT
TRBD1	.	TRBV13	TRBJ1-3	19	CASSLRTGFLRSSGNTIYF	TGTGCCAGCAGCTTAAGGACAGGGTTTCTACGGAGCTCTGGAAACACCATATATTTT
.	.	TRBV12-3/TRBV12-4	TRBJ1-2	12	CASSFLSYGYTF	TGTGCCAGCAGTTTCTTATCCTATGGCTACACCTTC
TRBD2	.	TRBV6-4	TRBJ2-1	13	CASSESGGAPQFF	TGTGCCAGCAGTGAGAGCGGGGGGGCTCCGCAGTTCTTC
TRBD1	.	TRBV28	TRBJ1-5	16	CASSGRTGVLAQPQHF	TGTGCCAGCAGTGGCCGGACAGGGGTTCTTGCTCAGCCCCAGCATTTT
TRBD1	.	TRBV2	TRBJ2-7	15	CASTRDRAVAYEQYF	TGTGCCAGCACCCGGGACAGGGCAGTCGCCTACGAGCAGTACTTC
.	.	TRBV30	TRBJ2-5	10	CAWSRETQYF	TGTGCCTGGAGTCGGGAGACCCAGTACTTC
TRBD1	.	TRBV12-5	TRBJ2-7	13	CASEKGRGLKQYF	TGTGCTAGTGAAAAGGGCAGGGGGCTTAAGCAGTACTTC
TRBD1	.	TRBV5-1	TRBJ2-2	14	CASSEGQVVGELFF	TGCGCCAGCAGCGAGGGACAGGTGGTTGGGGAGCTGTTTTTT
TRBD1	once	TRBV5-1	TRBJ2-7	13	CASTRTGGAEQYF	TGCGCCAGCACCCGGACAGGGGGCGCCGAGCAGTACTTC
.	few	TRBV19	TRBJ1-5	14	CASVERASNQPQHF	TGTGCCAGCGTCGAGCGTGCGAGCAATCAGCCCCAGCATTTT
.	.	TRBV5-8	TRBJ2-1	16	CASSLGSGNSYNEQFF	TGTGCCAGCAGCTTGGGTAGCGGTAACTCCTACAATGAGCAGTTCTTC
TRBD1	.	TRBV6-6	TRBJ1-2	15	CASSYTTGVNYGYTF	TGTGCCAGCAGTTACACCACAGGGGTTAACTATGGCTACACCTTC
TRBD1	.	TRBV18	TRBJ1-2	12	CASSMDRDGYTF	TGTGCCAGCTCTATGGACAGGGATGGCTACACCTTC
TRBD2	.	TRBV12-3/TRBV12-4	TRBJ2-3	12	CASPTSADTQYF	TGTGCCAGTCCGACTAGCGCAGATACGCAGTATTTT
.	.	TRBV27	TRBJ1-5	14	CASSLAQGGQPQHF	TGTGCCAGCAGTTTAGCTCAGGGTGGCCAGCCCCAGCATTTT
TRBD2	.	TRBV5-1	TRBJ2-1	14	CASSISGRGNEQFF	TGCGCCAGCAGCATTAGCGGGAGGGGAAATGAGCAGTTCTTC
.	.	TRBV5-1	TRBJ1-2	14	CASSLPYRDQGYTF	TGCGCCAGCAGCCTGCCCTACAGGGACCAAGGCTACACCTTC
.	few	TRBV7-8	TRBJ1-5	15	CASSLVEVRNQPQHF	TGTGCCAGCAGCTTAGTAGAGGTTCGGAATCAGCCCCAGCATTTT
.	.	TRBV6-5	TRBJ1-5	14	CASIGSEPNQPQHF	TGTGCCAGCATCGGGTCAGAACCCAATCAGCCCCAGCATTTT
TRBD1	.	TRBV19	TRBJ2-5	15	CASSAGTGGQETQYF	TGTGCCAGTAGTGCCGGGACAGGGGGCCAAGAGACCCAGTACTTC
TRBD1	.	TRBV19	TRBJ1-1	14	CASSIETGGTEAFF	TGTGCCAGTAGTATAGAGACAGGGGGCACTGAAGCTTTCTTT
.	.	TRBV7-2	TRBJ2-5	13	CASWEGGSRTQYF	TGTGCCAGCTGGGAGGGGGGCTCCCGGACCCAGTACTTC
.	.	TRBV20-1	TRBJ1-1	10	CSAEAWEAFF	TGCAGTGCTGAGGCGTGGGAAGCTTTCTTT
.	.	TRBV28	TRBJ2-3	16	CASSPLVFSVTDTQYF	TGTGCCAGCAGTCCACTTGTATTCTCTGTCACAGATACGCAGTATTTT
TRBD1	.	TRBV13	TRBJ1-2	14	CASSLATGVYGYTF	TGTGCCAGCAGCTTAGCGACAGGGGTCTATGGCTACACCTTC
.	.	TRBV20-1	TRBJ1-1	16	CSASALGQGKNTEAFF	TGCAGTGCTAGTGCCCTTGGCCAGGGGAAGAACACTGAAGCTTTCTTT
TRBD1	.	TRBV28	TRBJ1-5	16	CASSLGGQGGNQPQHF	TGTGCCAGCAGTTTAGGGGGACAGGGAGGGAATCAGCCCCAGCATTTT
TRBD2	.	TRBV28	TRBJ2-1	17	CASSYGLTSGGGNEQFF	TGTGCCAGCAGTTACGGTCTGACGAGCGGGGGGGGCAATGAGCAGTTCTTC
.	.	TRBV4-1	TRBJ1-6	12	CASSQEASPLHF	TGCGCCAGCAGCCAAGAGGCTTCACCCCTCCACTTT
TRBD1	many	TRBV19	TRBJ1-5	16	CASRPQGSYSNQPQHF	TGTGCCAGTCGTCCACAGGGGTCTTATAGCAATCAGCCCCAGCATTTT
.	.	TRBV30	TRBJ1-1	12	CAWNPGSTEAFF	TGTGCCTGGAACCCGGGGAGCACTGAAGCTTTCTTT
TRBD2	few	TRBV5-1	TRBJ2-5	14	CASSSGGGYETQYF	TGCGCCAGCAGCTCTGGCGGGGGTTATGAGACCCAGTACTTC
.	once	TRBV18	TRBJ1-2	16	CASSLATTGVGYGYTF	TGTGCCAGCTCACTTGCAACGACAGGCGTTGGCTATGGCTACACCTTC
TRBD2	.	TRBV28	TRBJ2-7	16	CASSFEWRTRSYEQYF	TGTGCCAGCAGTTTTGAGTGGAGGACTAGAAGCTACGAGCAGTACTTC
.	.	TRBV2	TRBJ2-3	15	CASSSGTLSTDTQYF	TGTGCCAGCAGTTCCGGGACTCTATCCACAGATACGCAGTATTTT
TRBD1	.	TRBV19	TRBJ2-3	15	CASSLQGALADTQYF	TGTGCCAGTAGTCTACAGGGGGCACTGGCAGATACGCAGTATTTT
.	.	TRBV7-9	TRBJ1-2	16	CASSLSSGRGGEGYTF	TGTGCCAGCAGCTTAAGTTCGGGCAGGGGAGGGGAAGGCTACACCTTC
.	.	TRBV3-1/TRBV3-2	TRBJ2-2	15	CASSGQIRVAGELFF	TGTGCCAGCAGCGGACAGATACGAGTCGCCGGGGAGCTGTTTTTT
TRBD2	.	TRBV27	TRBJ2-1	15	CASSPGLAGHNEQFF	TGTGCCAGCAGTCCCGGTTTAGCGGGCCACAATGAGCAGTTCTTC
TRBD1	.	TRBV29-1	TRBJ1-2	13	CSVERQGASGYTF	TGCAGCGTTGAGAGACAGGGGGCGTCCGGCTACACCTTC
.	.	TRBV5-4	TRBJ2-7	16	CASSLDAGAGSYEQYF	TGTGCCAGCAGCTTGGATGCAGGGGCGGGCTCCTACGAGCAGTACTTC
TRBD1	.	TRBV24-1	TRBJ2-5	14	CATSGSGGRETQYF	TGTGCCACCAGTGGATCAGGGGGACGAGAGACCCAGTACTTC